Presented here are 26 T cell receptor beta chains from one specimen sequenced in a study of beta chain features in type 1 diabetes. Since all of the isolated RNA was reverse transcribed, expressed TCRB transcripts were what got sequenced. Some clones are missing from TCRdb's copy, which holds only in-frame ones; the method was immunoSEQ multiplex PCR. The table includes about 240,000 clones, 27% detected once. Sequencing input: central memory CD4+ T cells from blood. These TCRs come from a man younger than 45 in good health.

The chain links TRBV5-1 to TRBJ1-6; possibly TRBD1 for D (5 bases). Trimming stripped 5 bases from V and 5 bases from J, with 23 bases between. CDR3 length: 18 amino acids. Germline CDR1 SGHRS, CDR2 YFSETQ. CDR3 bases: TGCGCCAGCAGTTCGATTCCGGGACGGGGGTACGATAATTCACCCCTCCACTTT. Protein product: CASSSIPGRGYDNSPLHF. Supplemented by reference TRBV5-1 and TRBJ1-6, the full variable domain reads KAGVTQTPRYLIKTRGQQVTLSCSPISGHRSVSWYQQTPGQGLQFLFEYFSETQRNKGNFPGRFSGRQFSNSRSEMNVSTLELGDSALYLCASSSIPGRGYDNSPLHFGNGTRLTVT.

This clone came up a few times. CDR3: CSGGDYEQYF. The CDR3 nucleotides read TGCAGCGGGGGGGACTACGAGCAGTACTTC. The gene calls are TRBV20-1 and TRBJ2-7, with TRBD2 identical over 8 bases. Germline-derived CDR1 and CDR2 are DFQATT and SNEGSKA (reference sequence). The CDR3 extends over 10 amino acids.

This clone was counted many times. V gene TRBV5-1 combines with J gene TRBJ2-1; possibly TRBD1 for D (5 bases). V was pared by 2 bases and J by 5 bases, with 11 bases between. This CDR3 has 14 amino acids. Germline V CDR1 and CDR2: SGHRS, YFSETQ. This chain's CDR3 is CASSLPTDNNEQFF. The CDR3 DNA follows: TGCGCCAGCAGCTTACCGACAGATAACAATGAGCAGTTCTTC.

The chain links TRBV7-9 to TRBJ2-3, with unresolved D. Trimming removed 2 bases from V and 1 base from J, with 10 bases in between. Germline loops: CDR1 SEHNR, CDR2 FQNEAQ (reference sequence). The CDR3 is 15 residues long. The CDR3 protein is CASSLMRTGTDTQYF. The CDR3 coding sequence is TGTGCCAGCAGCTTAATGAGGACCGGCACAGATACGCAGTATTTT.

Written as DNA, the CDR3 is TGTGCCAGCAGCTGGGGACAGCTAGGGGAGACCCAGTACTTC. Protein product: CASSWGQLGETQYF. V usage is TRBV11-2 and J usage is TRBJ2-5, with 7 bases that match TRBD1. From germline, CDR1 is SGHAT and CDR2 FQNNGV. The V gene end was trimmed by 4 bases and the J gene end by 5 bases; junction bases not matched to a gene: 7. The CDR3 is 14 amino acids.

The table lists this clone with a few counts. The rearrangement uses TRBV11-2 and TRBJ2-7, with no clear D. V was cut by 5 bases and J by 3 bases, with 8 bases left in between. The CDR3 runs to 12 residues. Germline lookup yields CDR1 SGHAT and CDR2 FQNNGV. CDR3 region: CASSPDYYEQYF. CDR3 bases: TGTGCCAGCAGCCCTGATTACTACGAGCAGTACTTC.

This clone appeared a few times. In DNA form, the CDR3 reads TGCGCCAGCAGCTTGGGTAGAGGGAAAGAGACCCAGTACTTC. Translated, it gives CASSLGRGKETQYF. This chain joins TRBV5-1 and TRBJ2-5; a weak D match, TRBD2 (5 bases). CDR1 is SGHRS and CDR2 is YFSETQ in the germline V gene. Between the trimmed V and J ends, which lost 0 bases and 3 bases, there was a span of 9 bases. The CDR3 has 14 residues.

This clone was picked up a small number of times. The chain employs TRBV6-5 and TRBJ2-1; 12 nucleotides line up with TRBD2. Germline CDR1 and CDR2: MNHEY and SVGAGI. This CDR3 contains 16 residues. V trimming: 2 bases; J trimming: 6 bases; junction bases outside the gene matches: 5. The CDR3 loop is CASSYRLAGGPNEQFF. The CDR3 DNA is TGTGCCAGCAGTTACCGGCTAGCGGGAGGGCCCAATGAGCAGTTCTTC.

The chain combines TRBV30 with TRBJ2-7; maybe TRBD1 (6 bases). CDR1 GTSNPN and CDR2 SVGIG come from the germline V gene (reference sequence). The V end lost 3 bases, the J end lost 5 bases, and 14 bases lay between the germline ends. This CDR3 comprises 13 residues. CDR3 in DNA: TGTGCCTGGAGACAGGGAAAGAGGAACGAGCAGTACTTC. Translated, it gives CAWRQGKRNEQYF.

The rearrangement links TRBV28 to TRBJ1-2; the D gene is possibly TRBD1 (5 bases). V lost 6 bases and J 5 bases, leaving 13 bases between the germline ends. The V gene's germline CDR1 is MDHEN and CDR2 SYDVKM. CDR3 length equals 13 residues. In DNA form, the CDR3 reads TGTGCCAGCAGCCAGACAGACCTTTATGGCTACACCTTC. Its translation is CASSQTDLYGYTF.

V is TRBV10-2 and J is TRBJ1-5; TRBD1 matches 7 bases. The CDR3 sequence is 16 residues long. Germline CDR1 WSHSY, CDR2 SAAADI. V shed 3 bases and J 0 bases; nucleotides not matched to a gene: 5. In nucleotides, the CDR3 is TGCGCCAGCAGTGACTCGGGACAGTTTAGCAATCAGCCCCAGCATTTT. Translated: CASSDSGQFSNQPQHF.

This clone was picked up a small number of times. The same CDR3 arises from other DNA sequences in this sample as well. The CDR3 coding sequence is TGTGCCAGCAGCTTTCGGCTCCAAGAGACCCAGTACTTC. Translating it yields CASSFRLQETQYF. The rearrangement links TRBV7-2 to TRBJ2-5, with D uncertain. Trimming cost V 3 bases and J 1 base, with 6 bases left between them. Germline CDR1 and CDR2: SGHTA and FQGNSA. The CDR3 runs to 13 residues.

The gene calls are TRBV10-3 and TRBJ1-5; 7 bases agree with TRBD1. Germline loops: CDR1 ENHRY, CDR2 SYGVKD. The CDR3 is 14 residues long. V was clipped by 0 bases and J by 7 bases; unmatched bases: 3. The CDR3, as DNA: TGTGCCATCAGTGAGTCTGCACAGGGGCAGCCCCAGCATTTT. This encodes CAISESAQGQPQHF.

This clone was counted a few times. The J gene is TRBJ2-3, the V gene TRBV5-1; 8 bases map to TRBD1. Per germline, CDR1 SGHRS and CDR2 YFSETQ. The CDR3 totals 15 residues. The V segment lost 4 bases and the J segment 1 base; nucleotides outside the gene matches: 5. The CDR3 DNA is TGCGCCAGCAGCCTTGGGACAGGCCGCACAGATACGCAGTATTTT. Residues: CASSLGTGRTDTQYF.

This clone has only a few counts. This sequence joins TRBV6-5 and TRBJ1-5, with 7 bases that match TRBD1. The CDR3 runs 14 residues. Germline V lookup: CDR1 MNHEY, CDR2 SVGAGI. V lost 6 bases, J lost 5 bases, and 7 bases stayed unmatched. Here the CDR3 reads CASSSQGGHQPQHF. The CDR3 DNA is TGTGCCAGCAGCAGTCAGGGGGGGCATCAGCCCCAGCATTTT.

With regard to this clone: This may be a read error: a much more frequent sequence differs by one nucleotide. V and J are TRBV11-1 and TRBJ1-1, with D hard to call. Trimming shortened V by 3 bases and J by 1 base, and 6 bases separated the two germline ends. Per germline, CDR1 SGHAT and CDR2 FQDESV (reference sequence). The CDR3 length is 13 residues. The DNA of the CDR3 is TGTGCCAGCAGCTTTTCGGCGAACACTGAAGCTTTCTTT. Amino acid sequence: CASSFSANTEAFF.

This clone appeared a single time. This chain joins TRBV12-5 and TRBJ2-5; D is perhaps TRBD1 or TRBD2 (5 bases each). Germline lookup yields CDR1 LGHNT and CDR2 FRNRAP. Trimming stripped 4 bases from V and 5 bases from J, with 14 bases between. The CDR3 is made up of 14 amino acids. CDR3: CASGSPGDGETQYF. The CDR3 bases are TGTGCTAGTGGTTCCCCCGGGGACGGGGAGACCCAGTACTTC.

This clone turned up a few times. The chain carries TRBV7-2 and TRBJ2-5; D is ambiguous. V dropped 5 bases and J dropped 3 bases, with 10 bases sitting between them. Germline loops: CDR1 SGHTA, CDR2 FQGNSA. This CDR3 contains 13 residues. CDR3 amino acids: CASSDYNEETQYF. The CDR3 region has the DNA TGTGCCAGCAGCGATTATAACGAAGAGACCCAGTACTTC. Looking up the rest from reference TRBV7-2 and TRBJ2-5 gives the full variable domain: GAGVSQSPSNKVTEKGKDVELRCDPISGHTALYWYRQSLGQGLEFLIYFQGNSAPDKSGLPSDRFSAERTGGSVSTLTIQRTQQEDSAVYLCASSDYNEETQYFGPGTRLLVL.

The J gene is TRBJ2-1, the V gene TRBV15, with 7 bases matching TRBD2. The CDR3 is made up of 12 amino acids. CDR1 LNHNV and CDR2 YYDKDF come from the germline V gene (reference sequence). The V segment lost 8 bases and the J segment 8 bases; nucleotides outside the gene matches: 6. The CDR3 bases are TGTGCCACCGCCGCGGGGAGGGATGAGCAGTTCTTC. It specifies CATAAGRDEQFF.

The chain employs TRBV10-3 and TRBJ1-5, with D perhaps TRBD1 (5 bases). Trimming shortened V by 6 bases and J by 6 bases, and 15 bases separated the two germline ends. Germline loops: CDR1 ENHRY, CDR2 SYGVKD. This CDR3 spans 14 amino acids. For the CDR3, the DNA is TGTGCCATCAGCTCCGGCAGGGAGGGTCAGCCCCAGCATTTT. Protein sequence: CAISSGREGQPQHF.

Remarks on this clone: This CDR3 is also generated by other DNA sequences in the sample. V usage is TRBV4-2 and J usage is TRBJ2-7; D call uncertain. Trimming removed 1 base at V and 2 bases at J, with 6 bases between. The germline gives CDR1 LGHNA, CDR2 YNFKEQ. The CDR3 sequence is 13 residues long. In nucleotides, the CDR3 is TGTGCCAGCAGCCAAGGTCTAGCCTACGAGCAGTACTTC. Translation: CASSQGLAYEQYF.

In this sample, this clone turned up a few times. The CDR3 here is CASSLVATQYF. DNA for the CDR3: TGTGCCAGCAGCTTAGTTGCTACGCAGTATTTT. The chain links TRBV7-2 to TRBJ2-3; no clear D gene. The CDR3 consists of 11 residues. CDR1 and CDR2 from the germline V gene are SGHTA and FQGNSA. V gave up 1 base and J gave up 8 bases, with 4 bases separating them.

The chain uses TRBV5-8 and TRBJ2-3; D gene ambiguous. There are 15 residues in the CDR3. CDR1 is SGHTS and CDR2 is YDEGEE in the germline V gene. Between the trimmed V and J ends, which lost 0 bases and 1 base, there was a span of 9 bases. The CDR3, as DNA: TGTGCCAGCAGCTTGGAAGGGAAAGGCACAGATACGCAGTATTTT. Translated, it gives CASSLEGKGTDTQYF. Full variable domain (remainder filled in from reference TRBV5-8 and TRBJ2-3): EAGVTQSPTHLIKTRGQQATLRCSPISGHTSVYWYQQALGLGLQFLLWYDEGEERNRGNFPPRFSGRQFPNYSSELNVNALELEDSALYLCASSLEGKGTDTQYFGPGTRLTVL.

The rearrangement uses TRBV11-2 and TRBJ2-7, with 8 bases aligning to TRBD1. The CDR3 has 15 residues. The germline gives CDR1 SGHAT, CDR2 FQNNGV. The trim removed 0 bases at V and 6 bases at J, leaving 7 bases unmatched. The CDR3 nucleotides read TGTGCCAGCAGCTTAGAACCGGACAGGGTAAGCGAGCAGTACTTC. This gives the protein CASSLEPDRVSEQYF.

This clone has just a few counts. The V gene is TRBV28, the J gene TRBJ2-1, with a possible D match to TRBD2 (5 bases). Trimming cost V 4 bases and J 6 bases, with 19 bases left between them. Germline V lookup: CDR1 MDHEN, CDR2 SYDVKM. CDR3 length equals 16 residues. The CDR3 region is CASSSTLPGNSNEQFF. CDR3 in DNA: TGTGCCAGCAGTTCAACCCTACCCGGGAACAGCAATGAGCAGTTCTTC. The full variable domain, its missing parts supplied by reference TRBV28 and TRBJ2-1, is DVKVTQSSRYLVKRTGEKVFLECVQDMDHENMFWYRQDPGLGLRLIYFSYDVKMKEKGDIPEGYSVSREKKERFSLILESASTNQTSMYLCASSSTLPGNSNEQFFGPGTRLTVL.

This clone showed up just a few times. The V gene is TRBV7-2, the J gene TRBJ2-6; 10 bases are shared with TRBD1. From germline, CDR1 is SGHTA and CDR2 FQGNSA. This CDR3 has 16 amino acids. J was trimmed by 4 bases and V by 7 bases; bases with no gene match: 7. CDR3 sequence: CASNGGTGAGANVLTF. As DNA, the CDR3 is TGTGCCAGCAACGGCGGGACAGGGGCAGGGGCCAACGTCCTGACTTTC.